This T cell receptor beta chain originates from a study of cytomegalovirus exposure and HLA in healthy donors. Broader study findings: Further analysis was carried out later, and it showed several of the most significant clusters appearing linked to common viral pathogens. In an earlier analysis, most TCR beta V segments were productive about 87% or about 30% of the time.

Trimming stripped 6 bases from V and 4 bases from J, with 17 bases between. Germline V CDR1 and CDR2: MDHEN, SYDVKM. The CDR3 totals 15 residues. In its sample, this clone was seen a few times. The target antigen is unknown. Although they were nominally healthy when sampled, donors likely had unrecorded immune exposures. The study ran its PCR with 60 Vbeta and 13 Jbeta primers. The assay was immunoSEQ multiplex PCR, and TCRdb's table has in-frame clones only and misses some. The table includes 60,000 to 70,000 clones, more than 60% detected once. The material sequenced was PBMCs. This clonotype was sampled from a male donor in good health and CMV-seropositive. This chain joins TRBV28 and TRBJ2-3; D is undetermined. The CDR3 nucleotides are TGTGCCAGCAGCCCACGATTGGGCTTCTCAGATACGCAGTATTTT. It encodes CASSPRLGFSDTQYF.